This T cell receptor (beta chain) was captured by sequencing in a study of monozygotic twins with inflammatory bowel disease. Findings and limits, study-wide: Those with IBD had lower TCRbeta diversity (inverse Simpson) than their healthy co-twins did.

The CDR3 has 13 residues. Germline CDR1 LGHDT, CDR2 YNNKEL (reference sequence). Regarding this clonotype: The antigen remains undetermined.

Total RNA isolation used whole blood (no T cell sorting was performed). TCRdb reprocessed the 5' RACE reads and reports one entry per CDR3 protein, with no DNA. The repertoire table contains about 380,000 distinct CDR3 sequences. The TCR originated in a human donor with ulcerative colitis or Crohn's disease, or a healthy co-twin of an affected twin (not recorded which). The gene calls are TRBV3-1 and TRBJ1-5. Sequenced: blood. This chain's CDR3 is CASSQGPYQPQHF.